The 4 T cell receptor beta chains reported below all come from one sample, sequenced in a study of shared clonotypes between healthy human individuals. Sequencing was performed with immunoSEQ multiplex PCR; in TCRdb, only in-frame clones are kept and a portion is missing. The sample shows 800,000 to 1,200,000 clones, 70% to 80% of them seen only once. The sequencing input was memory CD4+ T cells from PBMCs. Noted subset: CD45RA-negative fraction. The source of these receptors is a young man in good health. Some clones in this sample may be carry-over from other donors' samples.

There are many counts of this clone. The rearrangement uses TRBV11-2 and TRBJ2-2; 12 positions agree with TRBD2. In germline, CDR1 is SGHAT, CDR2 FQNNGV. Trimming removed 5 bases from V and 9 bases from J; junction bases left unmatched: 10. The CDR3 is 16 amino acids. The CDR3 region is CASSPLAGGPSRELFF. CDR3 sequence (DNA): TGTGCCAGCAGCCCCCTAGCGGGAGGGCCTAGTCGGGAGCTGTTTTTT.

V gene TRBV29-1 combines with J gene TRBJ2-1; D is possibly TRBD2 (6 bases). The CDR3 runs to 14 residues. V was shortened by 7 bases and J by 2 bases, with 15 bases between the two germline ends. Germline-derived CDR1 and CDR2 are SQVTM and ANQGSEA. CDR3 amino acids: CSGTTGLPYNEQFF. DNA of the CDR3: TGCAGCGGCACCACGGGACTCCCCTACAATGAGCAGTTCTTC.

This clone was observed a single time. The V gene is TRBV5-8, the J gene TRBJ1-2, with 11 bases identical to TRBD1. In germline, CDR1 is SGHTS, CDR2 YDEGEE. V was pared by 4 bases and J by 2 bases, with 13 bases of the junction left unmatched. CDR3 length: 18 amino acids. DNA of the CDR3: TGTGCCAGCAGCAGGCCAGGGACAGGGGGTCCCGTAAACTATGGCTACACCTTC. Translating gives CASSRPGTGGPVNYGYTF.

The chain couples TRBV29-1 to TRBJ2-1; 8 bases are shared with TRBD2. Trimming removed 1 base from V and 0 bases from J; junction bases left unmatched: 8. This CDR3 has 17 amino acids. The germline V gene encodes CDR1 SQVTM and CDR2 ANQGSEA. CDR3 residues: CSVEGPGGSSSYNEQFF. Here the CDR3 DNA reads TGCAGCGTTGAAGGGCCGGGGGGGTCCAGCTCCTACAATGAGCAGTTCTTC.